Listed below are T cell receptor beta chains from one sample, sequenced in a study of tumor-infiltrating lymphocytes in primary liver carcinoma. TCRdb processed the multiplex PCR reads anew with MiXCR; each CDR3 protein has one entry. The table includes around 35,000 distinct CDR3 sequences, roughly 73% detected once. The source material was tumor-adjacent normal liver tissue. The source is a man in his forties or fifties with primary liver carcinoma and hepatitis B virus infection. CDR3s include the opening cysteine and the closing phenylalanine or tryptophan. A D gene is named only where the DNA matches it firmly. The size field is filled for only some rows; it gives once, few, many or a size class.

CASSTPGQGFDEQFF	TGTGCTAGCAGCACTCCGGGTCAGGGTTTCGATGAGCAGTTCTTC	NA	NA	TRBJ2-1	TRBV11-2
CASSNDRSRSSDTQYF	TGTGCCAGCAGCAACGACAGGTCCCGAAGCTCAGATACGCAGTATTTT	medium-sized	NA	TRBJ2-3	TRBV5-4
CASNLLDRGYNEQFF	TGTGCCAGCAACTTACTCGACAGGGGCTACAACGAGCAGTTCTTC	NA	TRBD1	TRBJ2-1	TRBV6-2/TRBV6-3
CASSSDGGSTDTQYF	TGTGCCAGCTCTAGTGACGGCGGAAGCACAGATACGCAGTATTTT	many	NA	TRBJ2-3	TRBV12-3/TRBV12-4
CASSDSSAKNIQYF	TGTGCCAGTAGCGACAGCTCAGCAAAAAACATTCAGTACTTC	NA	NA	TRBJ2-4	TRBV6-5
CASSHAGGQGNNEQFF	TGTGCCAGCAGCCACGCCGGGGGACAGGGGAACAATGAGCAGTTCTTC	large	TRBD1	TRBJ2-1	TRBV4-2
CASGLDRGWRRTDTQYF	TGTGCCAGCGGCTTAGATAGAGGGTGGCGGCGTACAGATACGCAGTATTTT	NA	NA	TRBJ2-3	TRBV7-9
CSVEADRGRRETQYF	TGCAGCGTTGAGGCGGACAGGGGGCGAAGAGAGACCCAGTACTTC	NA	TRBD1	TRBJ2-5	TRBV29-1
CARGWGPTNNEQFF	TGTGCCAGGGGCTGGGGACCGACCAACAATGAGCAGTTCTTC	NA	NA	TRBJ2-1	TRBV11-2
CASSLELAGVRYIEQFF	TGTGCCAGCAGCTTAGAACTAGCGGGAGTCCGCTACATTGAGCAATTCTTC	NA	TRBD2	TRBJ2-1	TRBV7-3
CDSSSASGRTDTQYF	TGTGACAGCAGTTCTGCTAGCGGACGCACAGATACGCAGTATTTT	once	TRBD2	TRBJ2-3	TRBV12-3/TRBV12-4
CSVGSGGGGAYNEQFF	TGCAGCGTGGGGAGCGGGGGAGGCGGGGCCTACAATGAGCAGTTCTTC	NA	TRBD2	TRBJ2-1	TRBV29-1
CRDEEMTGPGGQQYF	TGCAGGGATGAAGAAATGACAGGGCCCGGTGGACAACAGTACTTC	NA	TRBD1	TRBJ2-7	TRBV29-1
CASTISGTGGYEQYF	TGTGCCAGCACGATTTCCGGGACAGGGGGATACGAGCAGTACTTC	many	TRBD1	TRBJ2-7	TRBV6-2/TRBV6-3
CASSLTEQGGTQYF	TGTGCCAGCAGCCTCACAGAGCAGGGAGGGACCCAGTACTTC	few	NA	TRBJ2-5	TRBV28
CASTISGIWGYEQYF	TGTGCCAGCACGATTTCCGGGATATGGGGATACGAGCAGTACTTC	NA	NA	TRBJ2-7	TRBV6-2/TRBV6-3
CTSNYPEGGGYEQYF	TGTACCAGCAATTACCCCGAAGGGGGAGGATACGAGCAGTACTTC	NA	NA	TRBJ2-7	TRBV6-6
CASTPTGTGFHEQYF	TGTGCCAGTACCCCGACCGGGACAGGGTTTCACGAGCAGTACTTC	NA	TRBD1	TRBJ2-7	TRBV19
CATGGSLHNEYFF	TGTGCCACCGGGGGCTCTTTGCACAATGAGTACTTCTTC	NA	NA	TRBJ2-1	TRBV28
CASGLISGRGNEQFF	TGTGCCAGTGGTTTAATCAGCGGGAGAGGAAATGAGCAGTTCTTC	NA	TRBD2	TRBJ2-1	TRBV12-3/TRBV12-4
CASSYETGNTGELVF	TGTGCCAGCAGTTACGAGACAGGGAACACCGGGGAGCTGGTTTTT	NA	TRBD1	TRBJ2-2	TRBV6-5
CASSTSAKPYNEQFF	TGTGCCAGCAGTACTTCAGCAAAACCTTACAATGAGCAGTTCTTC	many	NA	TRBJ2-1	TRBV28